This entry lists 19 T cell receptor beta chains sequenced from one sample in a study of CD8 T cells in ankylosing spondylitis. The antigens for these receptors are not known. Study findings and constraints: Ankylosing spondylitis blood appeared to carry a characteristic TCR beta motif of roughly eight highly homologous variants.

TCRdb re-derived calls from the 5' RACE reads in MiXCR, one entry per CDR3 protein. The data contain around 890,000 distinct CDR3 sequences, approximately 12% of them singletons. What was sequenced was blood, either unsorted or a sorted T cell fraction (not recorded which). These receptors all come from a male donor with ankylosing spondylitis.

This chain connects TRBV10-3 to TRBJ1-1; TRBD1 aligns across 9 bases. The CDR3 spans 13 residues. V lost 4 bases to trimming and J lost 3 bases; unmatched junction nucleotides: 0. The V gene's germline CDR1 is ENHRY and CDR2 SYGVKD. The CDR3: CAISGDRDTEAFF. CDR3 nucleotides: TGTGCCATCAGTGGGGACAGGGACACTGAAGCTTTCTTT.

This clonotype was detected many times. This chain uses TRBV6-6 with TRBJ2-3; no firm D call. The germline V and J ends were trimmed by 7 bases and 2 bases, with 4 bases remaining between them. Germline V gene data show CDR1 as MNHNY and CDR2 as SVGAGI (reference sequence). This CDR3 spans 11 amino acids. The CDR3 spells CASTYTDTQYF. Written as DNA, the CDR3 is TGTGCCAGCACCTACACAGATACGCAGTATTTT.

The chain combines TRBV27 with TRBJ1-4; 11 bases map to TRBD1. The CDR3 has 12 residues. From germline, CDR1 is MNHEY and CDR2 SMNVEV (reference sequence). J lost 8 bases, V lost 9 bases, and 2 bases had no gene match. The CDR3 region has the DNA TGTGCCAGTGGGACAGGGGGGGAAAAACTGTTTTTT. This gives the protein CASGTGGEKLFF.

The table lists this clonotype with a few counts. The J gene is TRBJ2-1, the V gene TRBV7-2; a weak D match, TRBD1 (5 bases). The V and J ends lost 0 bases and 5 bases respectively, with 8 bases between them. Germline CDR1 and CDR2: SGHTA and FQGNSA. This CDR3 is built from 14 residues. The DNA for the CDR3 is TGTGCCAGCAGCTTAGCCTTCAGGGACAATGAGCAGTTCTTC. Its translation: CASSLAFRDNEQFF.

The rearrangement links TRBV29-1 to TRBJ1-1; weak D call: TRBD1 (5 bases). The V gene's germline CDR1 is SQVTM and CDR2 ANQGSEA. The CDR3 totals 12 residues. The V gene lost 7 bases and the J gene lost 4 bases, with 13 bases spanning the gap. In DNA, the CDR3 is TGCAGCGGCAATAGGGGTGGCACTGAAGCTTTCTTT. Protein: CSGNRGGTEAFF.

The rearrangement links TRBV7-9 to TRBJ2-5; D gene ambiguous. CDR3 length: 16 amino acids. Trimming stripped 2 bases from V and 2 bases from J, with 15 bases between. The germline CDR1 and CDR2 sequences are SEHNR and FQNEAQ (reference sequence). The CDR3 sequence: CASSLLGSLPQETQYF. The CDR3 nucleotides are TGTGCCAGCAGCTTACTCGGCTCCTTACCGCAAGAGACCCAGTACTTC.

This clonotype came up a few times. V is TRBV5-6 and J is TRBJ2-5; 16 bases map to TRBD2. CDR1 and CDR2 (germline): SGHDT, YYEEEE. Losses at the gene ends were 4 bases for V and 6 bases for J; bases not matched to a gene: 12. CDR3 size: 18 residues. The CDR3 DNA sequence: TGTGCCAGCAGCCAGTCCGGGACTAGCGGGAGGGCCACGAAGACCCAGTACTTC. Protein: CASSQSGTSGRATKTQYF.

This clonotype came up many times. V is TRBV6-1 and J is TRBJ2-6; D not certain. This CDR3 spans 15 amino acids. Germline loops: CDR1 MNHNS, CDR2 SASEGT. Trimming took off 5 bases at V and 0 bases at J, with 8 bases between the two ends. CDR3 sequence (DNA): TGTGCCAGCAGTCTAACAGCCTCTGGGGCCAACGTCCTGACTTTC. Protein: CASSLTASGANVLTF.

The CDR3 DNA sequence: TGTGCCAGCAGCCCAGCGGCGGGAGGGACCTACGAGCAGTACTTC. This codes for CASSPAAGGTYEQYF. V usage is TRBV7-2 and J usage is TRBJ2-7; TRBD2 matches at 9 bases. This CDR3 is built from 15 residues. Germline V CDR1 and CDR2: SGHTA, FQGNSA. J lost 2 bases, V lost 5 bases, and 7 bases had no gene match.

The chain is built from TRBV6-1 and TRBJ2-3, with TRBD2 as a possible D gene (5 bases). Between the trimmed V and J ends, which lost 7 bases and 0 bases, there was a span of 11 bases. CDR1 MNHNS and CDR2 SASEGT come from the germline V gene. This CDR3 has 14 residues. The DNA for the CDR3 is TGTGCCAGCACCGAGGACTGGAGCACAGATACGCAGTATTTT. Translated, it gives CASTEDWSTDTQYF.

The chain employs TRBV24-1 and TRBJ2-5; 8 bases align to TRBD2. This CDR3 is built from 15 residues. Germline V gene sequence: CDR1 KGHDR, CDR2 SFDVKD. After removal of 5 bases from V and 0 bases from J, the junction contained 4 bases not matched to a gene. The CDR3 DNA is TGTGCCACCAGTGCGGCTAGCGGGTACCAAGAGACCCAGTACTTC. As protein: CATSAASGYQETQYF.

This clonotype was seen a handful of times. The rearrangement links TRBV15 to TRBJ1-1; 7 bases match TRBD1. CDR3 length: 13 amino acids. Trimming removed 1 base from V and 7 bases from J; junction bases left unmatched: 3. The germline CDR1 and CDR2 sequences are LNHNV and YYDKDF (reference sequence). The CDR3 DNA is TGTGCCACCAGCAGAGGACAGGGCAATGAAGCTTTCTTT. The encoded protein is CATSRGQGNEAFF.

V and J are TRBV11-3 and TRBJ2-2, with TRBD2 matching over 7 bases. V was pared by 5 bases and J by 0 bases, with 6 bases of the junction left unmatched. The CDR3 has 16 amino acids. The germline V gene encodes CDR1 SGHNT and CDR2 YENEEA. The CDR3 region has the DNA TGTGCCAGCAGCCCAGGGACTACTTCGAACACCGGGGAGCTGTTTTTT. Translated: CASSPGTTSNTGELFF.

This clonotype was detected a few times. This chain links TRBV6-1 with TRBJ1-1, with D uncertain. The CDR3 extends over 15 amino acids. CDR1 and CDR2 from the germline V gene are MNHNS and SASEGT. Trimming shortened V by 8 bases and J by 1 base, and 17 bases separated the two germline ends. CDR3 sequence: CASGRPFGANTEAFF. The CDR3 bases are TGTGCCAGCGGTCGGCCTTTCGGAGCGAACACTGAAGCTTTCTTT.

This rearrangement joins TRBV20-1 to TRBJ2-7, with 7 bases lining up with TRBD2. Trimming cost V 0 bases and J 4 bases; bases outside gene matches: 9. The CDR3 extends over 15 amino acids. In germline, CDR1 is DFQATT, CDR2 SNEGSKA (reference sequence). The CDR3 sequence: CSARDRGRAGYEQYF. Written as DNA, the CDR3 is TGCAGTGCTAGAGATCGTGGGAGGGCCGGGTACGAGCAGTACTTC.

This clonotype was seen ten or more times. The gene calls are TRBV27 and TRBJ2-1, with TRBD2 as a possible D gene (5 bases). Trimming left V 6 bases short and J 0 bases short, with 12 bases between. The CDR3 has 15 residues. The V gene's germline CDR1 is MNHEY and CDR2 SMNVEV (reference sequence). The CDR3: CASRSGLSSYNEQFF. The CDR3 region has the DNA TGTGCCAGCAGGAGCGGACTGAGCTCCTACAATGAGCAGTTCTTC.

This clonotype has just a few counts. J is TRBJ2-1 and V is TRBV7-2; no clear D gene. V shed 3 bases and J shed 6 bases, with 12 bases lying between them. Looked up from germline, CDR1 is SGHTA and CDR2 is FQGNSA. The CDR3 has 14 residues. CDR3 sequence (DNA): TGTGCCAGCAGCTTGGCGGTTATGACCAATGAGCAGTTCTTC. Protein product: CASSLAVMTNEQFF. Together with reference TRBV7-2 and TRBJ2-1, the CDR3 gives the full variable domain: GAGVSQSPSNKVTEKGKDVELRCDPISGHTALYWYRQSLGQGLEFLIYFQGNSAPDKSGLPSDRFSAERTGGSVSTLTIQRTQQEDSAVYLCASSLAVMTNEQFFGPGTRLTVL.

The chain employs TRBV7-9 and TRBJ2-3; D is unresolved. The germline V gene encodes CDR1 SEHNR and CDR2 FQNEAQ (reference sequence). Between the trimmed V and J ends, which lost 2 bases and 5 bases, there was a span of 11 bases. There are 14 residues in the CDR3. This chain's CDR3 is CASSLKSAEDTQYF. The CDR3 region has the DNA TGTGCCAGCAGCTTAAAATCGGCGGAAGATACGCAGTATTTT.

V and J are TRBV6-2 or TRBV6-3 and TRBJ2-5; no clear D. V was clipped by 5 bases and J by 5 bases, with 9 bases between them. Germline CDR1 MNHEY, CDR2 SVGEGT. This CDR3 spans 12 amino acids. The CDR3 protein is CASSTRSETQYF. In nucleotides, the CDR3 is TGTGCCAGCAGTACCCGTTCGGAGACCCAGTACTTC.